A single sample gave rise to the 21 T cell receptor beta chains below, sequenced in a study of blood T cell repertoires in COVID-19. The assay was immunoSEQ multiplex PCR, and TCRdb's table has in-frame clones only and misses some. The repertoire holds about 140,000 clones, with around nine tenths as singletons. The sequencing sample was made of peripheral blood. The source of these receptors is a woman in her fifties or sixties with active or convalescent COVID-19.

This clone showed up just a few times. J is TRBJ1-6 and V is TRBV28; 10 bases map to TRBD1. Germline-derived CDR1 and CDR2 are MDHEN and SYDVKM. The CDR3 consists of 15 residues. V was pared by 6 bases and J by 7 bases, with 6 bases of the junction left unmatched. The DNA of the CDR3 is TGTGCCAGCAGACCCGGACAGGGGGTGAATTCACCCCTCCACTTT. Amino acid sequence: CASRPGQGVNSPLHF.

This chain links TRBV15 with TRBJ2-1, with TRBD1 matching over 12 bases. V was pared by 9 bases and J by 7 bases, with 7 bases of the junction left unmatched. CDR3 length: 14 amino acids. Per the germline V gene, CDR1 is LNHNV and CDR2 is YYDKDF (reference sequence). The CDR3 reads CATAAGQGANEQFF. The CDR3, as DNA: TGTGCCACAGCCGCGGGACAGGGGGCTAATGAGCAGTTCTTC. The full variable domain, in which reference TRBV15 and TRBJ2-1 provide the parts outside the CDR3, is DAMVIQNPRYQVTQFGKPVTLSCSQTLNHNVMYWYQQKSSQAPKLLFHYYDKDFNNEADTPDNFQSRRPNTSFCFLDIRSPGLGDTAMYLCATAAGQGANEQFFGPGTRLTVL.

This chain links TRBV3-1 (or the pseudogene TRBV3-2) with TRBJ2-5, with no clear D. Trimming removed 3 bases from V and 5 bases from J, with 13 bases in between. Germline-derived CDR1 and CDR2 are LGHDT and YNNKEL (reference sequence). The CDR3 is made up of 14 amino acids. CDR3 region: CASSQAPPGETQYF. The CDR3 region has the DNA TGTGCCAGCAGCCAGGCGCCCCCCGGGGAGACCCAGTACTTC.

The rearrangement joins TRBV20-1 to TRBJ1-2; D is perhaps TRBD1 (6 bases). The V gene's germline CDR1 is DFQATT and CDR2 SNEGSKA (reference sequence). V dropped 6 bases and J dropped 8 bases, with 13 bases sitting between them. The CDR3 is 11 amino acids. DNA of the CDR3: TGCAGTGCCCTAAACAGGGTCGGCTACACCTTC. Its translation: CSALNRVGYTF.

V gene TRBV10-3 combines with J gene TRBJ2-7; TRBD1 matches 8 bases. Germline values: CDR1 ENHRY, CDR2 SYGVKD. There are 13 residues in the CDR3. Unmatched junction bases numbered 2, after V lost 6 bases and J lost 1 base. CDR3 bases: TGTGCCATCAGGGGACAGGAATCCTACGAGCAGTACTTC. Translation: CAIRGQESYEQYF.

The V and J genes are TRBV7-3 and TRBJ1-1; a weak D match, TRBD1 (6 bases). Germline loops: CDR1 SGHTA, CDR2 FQGTGA. The V and J ends lost 9 bases and 0 bases respectively, with 11 bases between them. The CDR3 contains 13 residues. CDR3: CASSTGLNTEAFF. DNA for the CDR3: TGTGCCAGTTCGACAGGTTTGAACACTGAAGCTTTCTTT.

This rearrangement joins TRBV4-1 to TRBJ1-1; D gene ambiguous. Germline lookup yields CDR1 MGHRA and CDR2 YSYEKL. The CDR3 covers 13 residues. The germline V and J ends were trimmed by 1 base and 4 bases, with 7 bases remaining between them. CDR3 sequence reads: CASSQVEGTEAFF. CDR3 nucleotide sequence: TGCGCCAGCAGCCAAGTTGAGGGCACTGAAGCTTTCTTT.

The table lists this clone with a count of one. The chain couples TRBV11-2 to TRBJ1-5, with D perhaps TRBD1 (5 bases). Trimming pared 5 bases from V and 9 bases from J, leaving 17 bases between. The CDR3 length is 14 residues. CDR1 and CDR2 (germline): SGHAT, FQNNGV. CDR3 region: CASSGDSAPWPQHF. DNA of the CDR3: TGTGCCAGCAGCGGCGACAGTGCCCCGTGGCCCCAGCATTTT. Supplemented by reference TRBV11-2 and TRBJ1-5, the full variable domain reads EAGVAQSPRYKIIEKRQSVAFWCNPISGHATLYWYQQILGQGPKLLIQFQNNGVVDDSQLPKDRFSAERLKGVDSTLKIQPAKLEDSAVYLCASSGDSAPWPQHFGDGTRLSIL.

V gene TRBV7-8 combines with J gene TRBJ2-1; TRBD2 agrees at 9 bases. The V gene's germline CDR1 is SGHVS and CDR2 FQNEAQ. V gave up 5 bases and J gave up 6 bases; unmatched junction bases: 8. CDR3 length equals 15 residues. CDR3 sequence reads: CASSIDTGLANEQFF. The CDR3 DNA follows: TGTGCCAGCAGCATAGATACGGGACTAGCCAATGAGCAGTTCTTC.

The chain carries TRBV24-1 and TRBJ1-1; D gene unclear. Germline loops: CDR1 KGHDR, CDR2 SFDVKD. V shed 5 bases and J shed 0 bases, with 12 bases lying between them. The CDR3 runs 15 residues. CDR3 DNA sequence: TGTGCCACCAGTGCTTCGGCAGACTTGAACACTGAAGCTTTCTTT. It codes for CATSASADLNTEAFF.

The chain combines TRBV10-3 with TRBJ1-4, with D possibly matching TRBD1 (6 bases). From germline, CDR1 is ENHRY and CDR2 SYGVKD. The V end was cut by 10 bases, the J end by 0 bases, with 12 bases between. The CDR3 sequence is 14 residues long. CDR3 amino acids: CATRQVATNEKLFF. The CDR3 DNA sequence: TGTGCCACAAGACAGGTTGCAACTAATGAAAAACTGTTTTTT.

The V call is TRBV4-3, the J call TRBJ2-3; the match to TRBD2 covers 10 bases. The CDR3 covers 16 residues. The germline gives CDR1 LGHNA, CDR2 YSLEER. V was clipped by 0 bases and J by 7 bases; unmatched bases: 7. The CDR3 DNA sequence: TGCGCCAGCAGCCAAGAGGCTAGCGGGGGAGCCTATACGCAGTATTTT. It yields the protein CASSQEASGGAYTQYF.

This clone was seen once. The V call is TRBV5-1, the J call TRBJ2-3, with 11 nucleotides matching TRBD1. The CDR3 loop spans 15 amino acids. Trimming cost V 2 bases and J 5 bases; bases outside gene matches: 4. Per germline, CDR1 SGHRS and CDR2 YFSETQ. The CDR3 region is CASSLGDRGVDTQYF. The CDR3 DNA reads TGCGCCAGCAGCTTAGGGGACAGGGGGGTAGATACGCAGTATTTT.

The table lists this clone with a few counts. The V and J genes are TRBV7-9 and TRBJ1-2; TRBD1 is a possible D gene (5 bases). V lost 5 bases and J 5 bases, leaving 21 bases between the germline ends. CDR3 size: 16 residues. Germline V gene data show CDR1 as SEHNR and CDR2 as FQNEAQ (reference sequence). CDR3 coding DNA: TGTGCCAGCAGCCCAAAAGGGAGAGGGGAGGAGTATGGCTACACCTTC. Protein: CASSPKGRGEEYGYTF. Full variable domain (outside the CDR3, taken from reference TRBV7-9 and TRBJ1-2): DTGVSQNPRHKITKRGQNVTFRCDPISEHNRLYWYRQTLGQGPEFLTYFQNEAQLEKSRLLSDRFSAERPKGSFSTLEIQRTEQGDSAMYLCASSPKGRGEEYGYTFGSGTRLTVV.

The chain employs TRBV7-9 and TRBJ1-3; D remains unclear. Germline CDR1 SEHNR, CDR2 FQNEAQ (reference sequence). With 1 base removed from V and 7 bases from J, the gap between germline ends came to 5 bases. The CDR3 is made up of 12 amino acids. CDR3 coding DNA: TGTGCCAGCAGCTTAGAACTGAACACCATATATTTT. This sequence encodes CASSLELNTIYF. The variable domain in full, completed from reference TRBV7-9 and TRBJ1-3, reads DTGVSQNPRHKITKRGQNVTFRCDPISEHNRLYWYRQTLGQGPEFLTYFQNEAQLEKSRLLSDRFSAERPKGSFSTLEIQRTEQGDSAMYLCASSLELNTIYFGEGSWLTVV.

V and J are TRBV27 and TRBJ2-7; 9 bases are a match to TRBD2. Germline V gives CDR1 MNHEY, CDR2 SMNVEV (reference sequence). This CDR3 contains 15 residues. Germline trimming cut 5 bases from V and 2 bases from J; bases unmatched to any gene: 7. The CDR3 protein is CASSKTTSGTYEQYF. CDR3 in DNA: TGTGCCAGCAGTAAGACGACTAGCGGAACCTACGAGCAGTACTTC.

CDR3 residues: CASSHGTSGTGELFF. The CDR3 coding sequence is TGCGCCAGCAGCCATGGGACTAGCGGAACCGGGGAGCTGTTTTTT. This chain joins TRBV5-1 and TRBJ2-2; TRBD2 matches 11 bases. The V and J ends lost 4 bases and 5 bases, in that order; junction bases with no gene match: 4. Per germline, CDR1 SGHRS and CDR2 YFSETQ. The CDR3 runs 15 residues.

The gene calls are TRBV30 and TRBJ2-3; weak D call: TRBD1 (6 bases). Trimming removed 3 bases at V and 1 base at J, with 14 bases between. The CDR3 is 15 amino acids. Germline lookup yields CDR1 GTSNPN and CDR2 SVGIG (reference sequence). In nucleotides, the CDR3 is TGTGCCTGGAGGCCTCGTGGGGGCGGCACAGATACGCAGTATTTT. Protein sequence: CAWRPRGGGTDTQYF.

This clone was detected only once. This chain connects TRBV6-6 to TRBJ1-2; perhaps TRBD1 as D (6 bases). CDR1 is MNHNY and CDR2 is SVGAGI in the germline V gene (reference sequence). CDR3 length: 12 residues. Trimming removed 6 bases from V and 5 bases from J, with 10 bases in between. CDR3 in DNA: TGTGCCAGCAGGGGAGGGGGATATGGCTACACCTTC. This translates into CASRGGGYGYTF.

The chain employs TRBV7-2 and TRBJ1-2; no definite D call. The CDR3 spans 14 residues. CDR1 and CDR2 (germline): SGHTA, FQGNSA. V was clipped by 1 base and J by 4 bases, with 10 bases between them. Here the CDR3 DNA reads TGTGCCAGCAGCTTAGGGCCGTCGATCTATGGCTACACCTTC. Encoded protein: CASSLGPSIYGYTF. The full variable domain, in which reference TRBV7-2 and TRBJ1-2 provide the parts outside the CDR3, is GAGVSQSPSNKVTEKGKDVELRCDPISGHTALYWYRQSLGQGLEFLIYFQGNSAPDKSGLPSDRFSAERTGGSVSTLTIQRTQQEDSAVYLCASSLGPSIYGYTFGSGTRLTVV.

The chain links TRBV10-3 to TRBJ1-1; possibly TRBD1 for D (5 bases). This CDR3 spans 13 amino acids. V lost 4 bases, J lost 2 bases, and 8 bases lay in between. Looked up from germline, CDR1 is ENHRY and CDR2 is SYGVKD. This CDR3 reads CAISVQGNTEAFF. DNA of the CDR3: TGTGCCATCAGTGTCCAGGGCAACACTGAAGCTTTCTTT.